This T cell receptor beta chain appears in the sequencing data of a study of cytomegalovirus exposure and HLA in healthy donors. Overall study results and limits: Later analysis identified a missense DCLRE1C variant that was linked to TCR beta V- and J-gene trimming. Confirmation was obtained in vitro that a few CMV-associated chains are specific for CMV antigens.

This clone was seen a handful of times. Its target is not known. In the PCR, 60 Vbeta and 13 Jbeta primers were used. Original processing notes: In a later analysis, about 11 million of some 80 million unique beta chains occurred in at least two donors. Profiled with immunoSEQ multiplex PCR; TCRdb holds only in-frame clones, not every one. V, J and clone size are taken as reported in that table, and D and trimming were inferred from the DNA itself. Counted here are more than 95,000 clones, roughly 76% occurring once; the ten biggest clones make up about 13%. The ends lost 4 bases at V and 5 bases at J; junction bases unmatched: 17. CDR1 is SGDLS and CDR2 is YYNGEE in the germline V gene. This CDR3 has 18 amino acids.

The chain uses TRBV9 and TRBJ2-7; TRBD2 aligns across 11 bases. The sample taken for sequencing was PBMCs. This TCR was recovered from a woman aged 60-75 years in good health and CMV-seropositive. The CDR3 region is CASSSPTLLAGDRNEQYF. DNA of the CDR3: TGTGCCAGCAGCTCACCGACCCTACTAGCGGGAGATCGTAACGAGCAGTACTTC.